These 32 T cell receptor beta chains were all obtained from the same sample, sequenced in a study of cytomegalovirus exposure and HLA in healthy donors. PCR involved 60 Vbeta and 13 Jbeta primers. Only in-frame clones appear in the TCRdb table, and some are missing; sequencing was by immunoSEQ multiplex PCR. The data show approximately 120,000 clones, 76% seen once. The specimen was PBMCs. The receptor source for this set is a woman in her 50s in good health and CMV-seropositive.

J is TRBJ2-1 and V is TRBV6-1; 7 bases match TRBD1. CDR3 size: 14 residues. V gave up 7 bases and J gave up 2 bases; unmatched junction bases: 5. Per the germline V gene, CDR1 is MNHNS and CDR2 is SASEGT. The CDR3 loop is CASNRQGPYNEQFF. CDR3 DNA: TGTGCCAGCAATCGACAGGGTCCCTACAATGAGCAGTTCTTC.

The V call is TRBV2, the J call TRBJ2-1; possible D gene TRBD1, 6 bases. CDR1 and CDR2 (germline): SNHLY, FYNNEI. This CDR3 is built from 14 residues. The germline V and J ends were trimmed by 6 bases and 5 bases, with 14 bases remaining between them. CDR3 sequence reads: CASSRGQPNNEQFF. The CDR3 DNA reads TGTGCCAGCAGCCGGGGACAACCCAACAATGAGCAGTTCTTC.

The chain combines TRBV7-2 with TRBJ1-4, with a possible D match to TRBD1 (6 bases). Germline V gene sequence: CDR1 SGHTA, CDR2 FQGNSA. This CDR3 spans 14 amino acids. The V end lost 5 bases, the J end lost 7 bases, and 14 bases lay between the germline ends. This CDR3 reads CASSEDSGGEKLFF. CDR3 bases: TGTGCCAGCAGCGAGGACAGTGGTGGTGAAAAACTGTTTTTT.

The chain is built from TRBV7-9 and TRBJ1-6, with 9 positions matching TRBD1. CDR1 and CDR2 from the germline V gene are SEHNR and FQNEAQ (reference sequence). V lost 5 bases, J lost 8 bases, and 1 base stayed unmatched. This CDR3 contains 13 residues. The CDR3 sequence is CASSRQGDSPLHF. DNA for the CDR3: TGTGCCAGCAGCCGACAGGGGGATTCACCCCTCCACTTT.

V and J are TRBV2 and TRBJ1-1; TRBD1 agrees at 12 bases. In germline, CDR1 is SNHLY, CDR2 FYNNEI. V lost 6 bases, J lost 0 bases, and 5 bases stayed unmatched. The CDR3 totals 16 residues. The CDR3 sequence is CASRSRDRGLNTEAFF. The CDR3 nucleotides read TGTGCCAGCAGATCCCGGGACAGGGGGCTGAACACTGAAGCTTTCTTT.

J is TRBJ1-3 and V is TRBV5-8, with TRBD1 matching over 9 bases. The CDR3 is 16 residues long. Germline loops: CDR1 SGHTS, CDR2 YDEGEE. V shed 4 bases and J 1 base; nucleotides not matched to a gene: 6. The CDR3 sequence: CASSLGDRVSGNTIYF. In DNA form, the CDR3 reads TGTGCCAGCAGCCTGGGGGACAGGGTTTCTGGAAACACCATATATTTT.

The V call is TRBV7-6, the J call TRBJ2-2; D perhaps matches TRBD1 (8 bases). The V gene lost 5 bases and the J gene lost 7 bases, with 11 bases spanning the gap. Germline V gene data show CDR1 as SGHVS and CDR2 as FNYEAQ. This CDR3 spans 13 amino acids. CDR3 sequence reads: CASSTGGVGELFF. The DNA for the CDR3 is TGTGCCAGCAGCACAGGGGGGGTCGGGGAGCTGTTTTTT. Variable domain in full (rest from reference TRBV7-6 and TRBJ2-2): GAGVSQSPRYKVTKRGQDVALRCDPISGHVSLYWYRQALGQGPEFLTYFNYEAQQDKSGLPNDRFSAERPEGSISTLTIQRTEQRDSAMYRCASSTGGVGELFFGEGSRLTVL.

The rearrangement uses TRBV2 and TRBJ1-4; TRBD1 matches 8 bases. The trim removed 5 bases at V and 7 bases at J, leaving 6 bases unmatched. The CDR3 length is 14 residues. In germline, CDR1 is SNHLY, CDR2 FYNNEI. The CDR3 is CASSPGGAGEKLFF. The CDR3 nucleotides read TGTGCCAGCAGTCCAGGGGGCGCCGGTGAAAAACTGTTTTTT.

The rearrangement uses TRBV7-8 and TRBJ2-7; D is perhaps TRBD2 (5 bases). CDR1 is SGHVS and CDR2 is FQNEAQ in the germline V gene. The CDR3 contains 12 residues. The germline V and J ends were trimmed by 5 bases and 6 bases, with 11 bases remaining between them. In nucleotides, the CDR3 is TGTGCCAGCAGCAAAAGGACTGGCGAGCAGTACTTC. The encoded protein is CASSKRTGEQYF.

The J gene is TRBJ2-1, the V gene TRBV28; 8 bases are shared with TRBD2. V trimming: 3 bases; J trimming: 2 bases; junction bases outside the gene matches: 6. CDR1 MDHEN and CDR2 SYDVKM come from the germline V gene. The CDR3 has 16 residues. The CDR3 loop reads CASSLGGTRAYNEQFF. CDR3 sequence (DNA): TGTGCCAGCAGTTTGGGGGGGACTAGGGCCTACAATGAGCAGTTCTTC.

V usage is TRBV7-3 and J usage is TRBJ1-1; the D gene is possibly TRBD1 (6 bases). V gave up 5 bases and J gave up 1 base, with 14 bases separating them. Germline CDR1 SGHTA, CDR2 FQGTGA. This CDR3 contains 15 residues. CDR3 protein: CASSPLQGGNTEAFF. Here the CDR3 DNA reads TGTGCCAGCAGCCCCCTACAGGGCGGGAACACTGAAGCTTTCTTT.

The sample holds one count of this clone. This chain joins TRBV2 and TRBJ1-3; D remains unclear. The V and J ends lost 5 bases and 0 bases respectively, with 5 bases between them. Germline lookup yields CDR1 SNHLY and CDR2 FYNNEI. CDR3 length equals 13 residues. CDR3 bases: TGTGCCAGCAGTTCTTACTCTGGAAACACCATATATTTT. It encodes CASSSYSGNTIYF. Drawing the rest from reference TRBV2 and TRBJ1-3, the complete variable domain is EPEVTQTPSHQVTQMGQEVILRCVPISNHLYFYWYRQILGQKVEFLVSFYNNEISEKSEIFDDQFSVERPDGSNFTLKIRSTKLEDSAMYFCASSSYSGNTIYFGEGSWLTVV.

The chain joins TRBV18 to TRBJ1-4; 8 bases agree with TRBD1. Germline assignment: CDR1 KGHSH and CDR2 LQKENI. Losses at the gene ends were 4 bases for V and 6 bases for J; bases not matched to a gene: 7. The CDR3 spans 15 residues. CDR3 in amino acids: CASSRTGGIDEKLFF. In DNA, the CDR3 is TGTGCCAGCTCACGCACAGGGGGGATTGATGAAAAACTGTTTTTT.

This sequence joins TRBV6-6 and TRBJ1-1; 9 bases are shared with TRBD1. The CDR3 loop spans 14 amino acids. Unmatched junction bases numbered 4, after V lost 5 bases and J lost 3 bases. Germline V gene sequence: CDR1 MNHNY, CDR2 SVGAGI (reference sequence). The CDR3 sequence is CASSKQGADTEAFF. CDR3 sequence (DNA): TGTGCCAGCAGTAAACAGGGGGCGGACACTGAAGCTTTCTTT.

This chain connects TRBV29-1 to TRBJ2-5; 7 bases are a match to TRBD1. Germline lookup yields CDR1 SQVTM and CDR2 ANQGSEA. With 3 bases clipped from V and 0 bases from J, the junction kept 4 bases outside the gene matches. The CDR3 spans 14 residues. This CDR3 reads CSVEDRTYQETQYF. CDR3 nucleotide sequence: TGCAGCGTTGAGGACAGGACGTACCAAGAGACCCAGTACTTC.

On this clone: A junction end diverges from the germline sequence, so it may reflect a read error. This sequence joins TRBV7-3 and TRBJ1-2, with 8 bases aligning to TRBD1. The V gene's germline CDR1 is SGHTA and CDR2 FQGTGA. This CDR3 has 13 amino acids. The CDR3 DNA reads TGTGCCAGCAGCCGGGACAGGAACTATAGCTACACCTTC. It codes for CASSRDRNYSYTF.

The chain carries TRBV2 and TRBJ2-1; perhaps TRBD2 as D (7 bases). CDR1 and CDR2 (germline): SNHLY, FYNNEI. Trimming took 2 bases from V and 6 from J, leaving 14 bases between them. The CDR3 sequence is 15 residues long. CDR3 sequence reads: CASSESGRGRNEQFF. The CDR3 coding sequence is TGTGCCAGCAGTGAATCGGGGCGGGGGCGCAATGAGCAGTTCTTC.

Points on this clone: This sample also contains other DNA sequences that code for the same CDR3. J is TRBJ1-2 and V is TRBV7-3, with D possibly being TRBD1 (6 bases). V lost 5 bases and J 7 bases, leaving 14 bases between the germline ends. The CDR3 loop spans 13 amino acids. Germline V lookup: CDR1 SGHTA, CDR2 FQGTGA. The CDR3: CASSLRGGAGYTF. In DNA, the CDR3 is TGTGCCAGCAGCCTAAGGGGGGGCGCTGGCTACACCTTC.

V usage is TRBV6-1 and J usage is TRBJ2-1; possible D gene TRBD1, 5 bases. This CDR3 is 13 amino acids long. V was cut by 3 bases and J by 6 bases, with 9 bases left in between. CDR1 is MNHNS, CDR2 SASEGT, per germline. DNA for the CDR3: TGTGCCAGCAGTGAGGACACCCGCAATGAGCAGTTCTTC. It specifies CASSEDTRNEQFF.

This sequence joins TRBV9 and TRBJ2-1, with a tentative D call TRBD1 (6 bases). CDR3 size: 13 residues. Germline values: CDR1 SGDLS, CDR2 YYNGEE. V was clipped by 3 bases and J by 6 bases, with 10 bases between them. The CDR3 bases are TGTGCCAGCAGCGCTGGACAGACCAATGAGCAGTTCTTC. Amino acids: CASSAGQTNEQFF.

This chain uses TRBV7-9 with TRBJ2-6; TRBD2 matches 8 bases. Germline V gene lookup returns CDR1 SEHNR and CDR2 FQNEAQ (reference sequence). V trimming: 5 bases; J trimming: 3 bases; junction bases outside the gene matches: 9. The CDR3 runs 17 residues. The CDR3 DNA is TGTGCCAGCAGCACCACGGGAGGGGGTATTGGGGCCAACGTCCTGACTTTC. This encodes CASSTTGGGIGANVLTF.

About this clone: Its ends do not fully match the called genes, so a read error is possible. This chain links TRBV27 with TRBJ2-6, with D tentatively TRBD1 (5 bases). The CDR3 runs to 13 residues. Per the germline V gene, CDR1 is MNHEY and CDR2 is SMNVEV (reference sequence). CDR3 in amino acids: CASSRSGANGLTF. In nucleotides, the CDR3 is TGTGCCAGCAGTCGGTCTGGGGCCAACGGCCTGACTTTC. Based on the CDR3 plus reference TRBV27 and TRBJ2-6, the full variable domain is EAQVTQNPRYLITVTGKKLTVTCSQNMNHEYMSWYRQDPGLGLRQIYYSMNVEVTDKGDVPEGYKVSRKEKRNFPLILESPSPNQTSLYFCASSRSGANGLTFGAGSRLTVL.

Remarks on this clone: The junction departs from the called germline gene at one end, perhaps through a read error. This chain joins TRBV7-9 and TRBJ2-5, with TRBD1 matching over 7 bases. The CDR3 is made up of 15 amino acids. Per germline, CDR1 SEHNR and CDR2 FQNEAQ (reference sequence). Here the CDR3 DNA reads TGTTCCAGCAGATCAGGCCGGACAGGCCAAGAGACCCAGTACTTC. Translated, it gives CSSRSGRTGQETQYF. The full variable domain, completed using reference TRBV7-9 and TRBJ2-5, is DTGVSQNPRHKITKRGQNVTFRCDPISEHNRLYWYRQTLGQGPEFLTYFQNEAQLEKSRLLSDRFSAERPKGSFSTLEIQRTEQGDSAMYLCSSRSGRTGQETQYFGPGTRLLVL.

In the case of this clone: This CDR3 is also generated by other DNA sequences in the sample. The chain recombines TRBV18 with TRBJ1-6, with D tentatively TRBD1 (5 bases). V was clipped by 4 bases and J by 2 bases, with 12 bases between them. The CDR3 sequence is 16 residues long. CDR1 is KGHSH and CDR2 is LQKENI in the germline V gene. The CDR3 region is CASSLAGGPYNSPLHF. CDR3 bases: TGTGCCAGCTCACTGGCCGGGGGACCCTATAATTCACCCCTCCACTTT.

J is TRBJ1-2 and V is TRBV7-2; tentatively, D is TRBD1 (5 bases). V lost 5 bases, J lost 2 bases, and 15 bases lay in between. This CDR3 spans 15 amino acids. The germline gives CDR1 SGHTA, CDR2 FQGNSA. CDR3 bases: TGTGCCAGCAGCCCGGCGGGGGGAGGGAACTATGGCTACACCTTC. Translation gives CASSPAGGGNYGYTF.

This clone was counted between two and nine times. The V call is TRBV7-3, the J call TRBJ2-1; 7 bases match TRBD2. The J segment lost 6 bases and the V segment lost 2 bases, leaving 1 base of the junction unmatched. CDR1 and CDR2 (germline): SGHTA, FQGTGA. The CDR3 totals 13 residues. CDR3 sequence: CASSLGGGNEQFF. DNA for the CDR3: TGTGCCAGCAGCTTAGGGGGGGGCAATGAGCAGTTCTTC.

This chain uses TRBV2 with TRBJ1-1; D is undetermined. Germline V gives CDR1 SNHLY, CDR2 FYNNEI. Trimming removed 5 bases at V and 0 bases at J, with 7 bases between. This CDR3 region has 13 residues. The CDR3 loop is CASSPDLNTEAFF. The CDR3 DNA follows: TGTGCCAGCAGTCCGGACTTGAACACTGAAGCTTTCTTT. Full variable domain (remainder filled in from reference TRBV2 and TRBJ1-1): EPEVTQTPSHQVTQMGQEVILRCVPISNHLYFYWYRQILGQKVEFLVSFYNNEISEKSEIFDDQFSVERPDGSNFTLKIRSTKLEDSAMYFCASSPDLNTEAFFGQGTRLTVV.

This chain uses TRBV5-6 with TRBJ1-6, with a weak D call TRBD1 (5 bases). Trimming cost V 4 bases and J 1 base, with 9 bases left between them. Germline-derived CDR1 and CDR2 are SGHDT and YYEEEE. The CDR3 extends over 15 amino acids. CDR3 loop: CASSPQGSYNSPLHF. The CDR3 DNA reads as TGTGCCAGCAGCCCCCAGGGTTCCTATAATTCACCCCTCCACTTT.

V is TRBV18 and J is TRBJ2-1, with D possibly TRBD2 on 6 matching bases. Trimming left V 5 bases short and J 10 bases short, with 21 bases between. The germline V gene encodes CDR1 KGHSH and CDR2 LQKENI. This CDR3 contains 15 residues. CDR3 DNA sequence: TGTGCCAGCTCAGTCCGGGACTTCGAAGGCGGGGAGCAGTTCTTC. It encodes CASSVRDFEGGEQFF.

J is TRBJ2-1 and V is TRBV20-1; D unclear. V was pared by 6 bases and J by 6 bases, with 9 bases between. The V gene's germline CDR1 is DFQATT and CDR2 SNEGSKA (reference sequence). The CDR3 extends over 11 amino acids. CDR3 nucleotides: TGCAGTGCACACAGAGTCAATGAGCAGTTCTTC. Its translation is CSAHRVNEQFF.

The chain links TRBV29-1 to TRBJ2-7; 9 bases agree with TRBD1. CDR1 and CDR2 (germline): SQVTM, ANQGSEA. J was trimmed by 0 bases and V by 6 bases; bases with no gene match: 9. The CDR3 loop spans 15 amino acids. The CDR3 nucleotides read TGCAGCGTCAAAGCGGGGACAGGGAGCTCCTACGAGCAGTACTTC. It encodes CSVKAGTGSSYEQYF.

This clone was detected only a few times. The V and J genes are TRBV18 and TRBJ2-5; 10 bases map to TRBD1. The DNA end favors TRBJ2-7, so the J call may be wrong. CDR3 length equals 17 residues. Germline values: CDR1 KGHSH, CDR2 LQKENI. The CDR3 DNA reads TGTGCCAGCTCTACCACGACAGGGGGCGCCGGGTTGGGCGAGCAGTACTTC. Its translation: CASSTTTGGAGLGEQYF.